The clone carrying this TCR beta chain was recorded many times. Its specificity is unknown. Libraries of naive CD8 cells were prepared from around 20,000 to 1,000,000 sorted cells using 10%, 30% or 50% RNA. This specimen belongs to a study of molecular identifiers for immune sequencing clone quantification. Study-level background: Across replicate runs, RNA obtained from around 20,000 or 100,000 naive CD8 cells was divided into five, with four undergoing sequencing.

CDR1 MNHEY and CDR2 SMNVEV come from the germline V gene (reference sequence). Trimming removed 1 base at V and 1 base at J, with 6 bases between. CDR3 size: 14 residues. Overall study findings and caveats: Clones exceeding 20 RNA copies carried over 97% of effector molecules but under 1% of naive-cell molecules.

Listed TCR primers, together with previously described methods, were used for the bulk TCR libraries. TCRdb passed the PCR reads through MiXCR, listing each CDR3 protein once. The sample has thousands of distinct CDR3 sequences; roughly 14% are singletons. The specimen sequenced was naive CD8+ T cells from blood, with Jurkat cell RNA spiked in. Subset reported: FACS-sorted CD8+CD4-CCR7+CD45RA+ naive T cells. This TCR came from a human donor in good health. Some libraries in this study had Jurkat cell RNA spiked in. The genes are TRBV27 and TRBJ2-3; weak D call: TRBD1 (5 bases). CDR3 loop: CASSLLGGTDTQYF. Written as DNA, the CDR3 is TGTGCCAGCAGTTTATTAGGGGGCACAGATACGCAGTATTTT.